This is a list of T cell receptor beta chains from one sample in a study of cytomegalovirus exposure and HLA in healthy donors. Clones were read by immunoSEQ multiplex PCR, and TCRdb kept only the in-frame ones, dropping some. Of about 120,000 clones in the sample, around 81% were seen once. Material: PBMCs. These receptors all come from a female donor in good health and CMV-seronegative. Both conserved end residues are part of each CDR3. D genes are given only for firm matches. Rows give clone size only sometimes, using once, few, many, or a class for an expanded clone.

d_call j_call cdr3_length v_call clone_size cdr3_nt cdr3_aa
- TRBJ2-7 14 TRBV7-9 few TGTGCCAGCAGCGCCCCGACAGGCGCGTACGAGCAGTACTTC CASSAPTGAYEQYF
TRBD2 TRBJ2-1 16 TRBV6-1 - TGTGCCAGCAGTGAGCGGGCGGGAGGGCGATTTAATGAGCAGTTCTTC CASSERAGGRFNEQFF
- TRBJ2-7 14 TRBV6-1 few TGTGCCAGCAGTGAAACGTTAGCTACCTACGAGCAGTACTTC CASSETLATYEQYF
- TRBJ2-3 18 TRBV5-6 - TGTGCCAGCAGCCTGGGGGAGACACTAGTGCTCAGCACAGATACGCAGTATTTT CASSLGETLVLSTDTQYF
TRBD1 TRBJ2-7 13 TRBV25-1 - TGTGCCAGCACCCGGACAGGGCTCTACGAGCAGTACTTC CASTRTGLYEQYF
- TRBJ1-6 14 TRBV25-1 - TGTGCCAGCAGTGCCACAGGGCGAAATTCACCCCTCCACTTT CASSATGRNSPLHF
- TRBJ2-7 15 TRBV27 few TGTGCCAGCAGTTTATCGGACTCTAGCTCCTACGAGCAGTACTTC CASSLSDSSSYEQYF
- TRBJ2-7 14 TRBV5-1 - TGCGCCAGCAGCTTGGATCTAGCCGCCTACGAGCAGTACTTC CASSLDLAAYEQYF
TRBD1 TRBJ2-7 14 TRBV11-2 - TGTGCCAGCAGCACCGGGACAGGGTCCTACGAGCAGTACTTC CASSTGTGSYEQYF
- TRBJ1-1 12 TRBV30 - TGTGCCTGGAGTGTGCTAGGGGTTGACGCTTTCTTT CAWSVLGVDAFF
TRBD1 TRBJ2-2 16 TRBV18 - TGTGCCAGCTCACCGAAGTTCGGGACAGACACCGGGGAGCTGTTTTTT CASSPKFGTDTGELFF
- TRBJ1-4 12 TRBV7-2 - TGTGCCAGCAGCTTATTTGGCGAAAAACTGTTTTTT CASSLFGEKLFF
TRBD2 TRBJ2-5 18 TRBV9 - TGTGCCAGCAGCGTAGGAGGTGCTAGCGGGGGAGTTCGTGAGACCCAGTACTTC CASSVGGASGGVRETQYF
- TRBJ1-4 16 TRBV19 - TGTGCCAGTAGTATGAACAGGCGTGCAACTAATGAAAAACTGTTTTTT CASSMNRRATNEKLFF
- TRBJ2-3 14 TRBV29-1 - TGCAGCGGGGCCTTACAGGGTTTCACAGATACGCAGTATTTT CSGALQGFTDTQYF
- TRBJ1-1 12 TRBV29-1 few TGCAGCGGTGGGGGGTTGGGTGCTACGGCTTTCTTT CSGGGLGATAFF
TRBD1 TRBJ1-1 15 TRBV2 - TGTGCCAGCAGTGTCGAACAGGGGAAACGGATGAGAGCTTTCTTT CASSVEQGKRMRAFF
- TRBJ2-7 12 TRBV25-1 - TGTGCCAGCAGCAGTGGACAGTACGAGCAGTACTTC CASSSGQYEQYF
TRBD2 TRBJ2-3 19 TRBV19 - TGTGCCAGTAGTCGCCCGGGACTAGCGGGGGGCTACCTTGGAGATACGCAGTATTTT CASSRPGLAGGYLGDTQYF
- TRBJ1-4 15 TRBV18 few TGTGCCAGCTCACCACTGAGGTCGGGTAATGAAAAACTGTTTTTT CASSPLRSGNEKLFF
- TRBJ1-4 16 TRBV15 few TGTGCCACCAGCAGAGGTGCCGGGAGAGGGAATGAAAAACTGTTTTTT CATSRGAGRGNEKLFF
TRBD2 TRBJ2-7 13 TRBV4-1 - TGCGCCAGCAGCCCGGGACTAGCGTACGAGCAGTACTTC CASSPGLAYEQYF
TRBD1 TRBJ1-2 15 TRBV5-1 - TGCGCCAGCAGCTCTGGACAGGGGGAGGTCTATGGCTACACCTTC CASSSGQGEVYGYTF
TRBD1 TRBJ1-5 17 TRBV19 - TGTGCCAGTAGTCGAGGGGCGGACAGGGGGGGCAATCAGCCCCAGCATTTT CASSRGADRGGNQPQHF
TRBD1 TRBJ1-6 16 TRBV7-8 few TGTGCCAGCAGCTTAGGTTCCGGGACAGGATATTCACCCCTCCACTTT CASSLGSGTGYSPLHF
TRBD1 TRBJ2-3 14 TRBV5-4 - TGTGCCAGCAGCGAGGGACAGGTTGTAGATACGCAGTATTTT CASSEGQVVDTQYF